This TCR beta chain originates from a study of neurological immune-mediated disorders. This clonotype came up a few times. Its matching antigen is unknown. Study results and limitations: TCR-beta repertoires seemed private in all groups, with no expanded CDR3 amino acid sequences shared. The greatest degree of TCR clonal expansion was observed in HTLV-1-associated myelopathy, with the lowest in multiple sclerosis, below that of healthy controls.

It was by 5'RACE with 10-nucleotide random UMIs that the cDNA was made. TCRdb re-derived calls from the 5' RACE reads in MiXCR, one entry per CDR3 protein. Among 60,000 to 90,000 distinct CDR3 sequences listed, around 9.6% were seen once. Time point indicated: longitudinal time-point 1 (baseline). PBMCs stored at -80 C, numbering 2 million, were the origin of the unsorted libraries. The sequence was collected from a man between 25 and 39 years old in good health. What was sequenced was PBMCs.

CDR3 sequence reads: CASSQGPQNTEAFF. The CDR3, as DNA: TGTGCCAGCAGCCAAGGGCCACAGAACACTGAAGCTTTCTTT. V gene TRBV3-1 combines with J gene TRBJ1-1; D unresolved. Germline V gives CDR1 LGHDT, CDR2 YNNKEL (reference sequence). The V gene lost 1 base and the J gene lost 1 base, with 7 bases spanning the gap. This CDR3 contains 14 residues.